The rows below give T cell receptor beta chains drawn from one sample of a study of blood T cell repertoires in COVID-19. The assay was immunoSEQ multiplex PCR, and TCRdb's table has in-frame clones only and misses some. The sample contains tens of thousands of clones, roughly 88% of which appear only once. Sequencing was done on a sample of peripheral blood. These receptors all stem from a human donor in a cohort sampled during active COVID-19. CDR3s include the opening cysteine and the closing phenylalanine or tryptophan. Each record gives: J gene, D gene, V gene, clone size, CDR3 protein, CDR3 DNA. A D gene is named only where the DNA matches it firmly. Rows give clone size only sometimes, using once, few, many, or a class for an expanded clone.

j_gene: TRBJ1-1
d_gene: NA
v_gene: TRBV28
abundance: NA
CDR3aa: CASSFPGINTEAFF
CDR3nt: TGTGCCAGCAGTTTCCCCGGGATTAACACTGAAGCTTTCTTT

j_gene: TRBJ2-1
d_gene: TRBD2
v_gene: TRBV6-1
abundance: NA
CDR3aa: CASSEALGTSGYSEQFF
CDR3nt: TGTGCCAGCAGTGAAGCGCTAGGGACTAGCGGGTACAGTGAGCAGTTCTTC

j_gene: TRBJ2-3
d_gene: TRBD2
v_gene: TRBV2
abundance: NA
CDR3aa: CASRAGTSNTDTQYF
CDR3nt: TGTGCCAGCAGGGCCGGGACTAGTAACACAGATACGCAGTATTTT

j_gene: TRBJ1-5
d_gene: NA
v_gene: TRBV15
abundance: NA
CDR3aa: CATSREAGAGNQPQHF
CDR3nt: TGTGCCACCAGCAGAGAAGCGGGCGCGGGCAATCAGCCCCAGCATTTT

j_gene: TRBJ2-1
d_gene: NA
v_gene: TRBV5-1
abundance: NA
CDR3aa: CASSLELVGVRNEQFF
CDR3nt: TGCGCCAGCAGCTTGGAGCTAGTTGGTGTTCGGAATGAGCAGTTCTTC

j_gene: TRBJ2-4
d_gene: TRBD2
v_gene: TRBV28
abundance: NA
CDR3aa: CASSHQRGPKAKNIQYF
CDR3nt: TGTGCCAGCAGTCACCAGCGGGGGCCTAAAGCCAAAAACATTCAGTACTTC

j_gene: TRBJ2-5
d_gene: TRBD2
v_gene: TRBV19
abundance: NA
CDR3aa: CASGSYWGGLETQYF
CDR3nt: TGTGCCAGTGGCTCCTATTGGGGGGGATTGGAGACCCAGTACTTC

j_gene: TRBJ1-1
d_gene: NA
v_gene: TRBV7-3
abundance: few
CDR3aa: CASSLGANTEAFF
CDR3nt: TGTGCCAGCAGCCTAGGCGCTAACACTGAAGCTTTCTTT

j_gene: TRBJ2-7
d_gene: TRBD1
v_gene: TRBV15
abundance: NA
CDR3aa: CATSPDRVDEQYF
CDR3nt: TGTGCCACCAGCCCGGACAGGGTCGACGAGCAGTACTTC

j_gene: TRBJ2-5
d_gene: TRBD1
v_gene: TRBV15
abundance: NA
CDR3aa: CATSRERTGWETQYF
CDR3nt: TGTGCCACCAGCAGAGAGCGGACAGGGTGGGAGACCCAGTACTTC

j_gene: TRBJ2-7
d_gene: TRBD1
v_gene: TRBV7-2
abundance: NA
CDR3aa: CASSLALTGPSYEQYF
CDR3nt: TGTGCCAGCAGCTTAGCCCTGACAGGGCCCTCCTACGAGCAGTACTTC

j_gene: TRBJ2-1
d_gene: NA
v_gene: TRBV15
abundance: NA
CDR3aa: CASVDSHFLNNEQFF
CDR3nt: TGTGCCTCCGTAGACAGCCATTTTTTGAACAATGAGCAGTTCTTC

j_gene: TRBJ1-4
d_gene: NA
v_gene: TRBV5-1
abundance: NA
CDR3aa: CASSLGATNEKLFF
CDR3nt: TGCGCCAGCAGCTTGGGAGCAACTAATGAAAAACTGTTTTTT

j_gene: TRBJ2-2
d_gene: TRBD2
v_gene: TRBV27
abundance: NA
CDR3aa: CASSPRGDLRELFF
CDR3nt: TGTGCCAGCAGCCCCCGGGGGGATCTAAGGGAGCTGTTTTTT

j_gene: TRBJ2-3
d_gene: TRBD2
v_gene: TRBV5-1
abundance: NA
CDR3aa: CASSVSGGRDTQYF
CDR3nt: TGCGCCAGCAGCGTTAGCGGGGGGCGGGATACGCAGTATTTT

j_gene: TRBJ1-4
d_gene: TRBD1
v_gene: TRBV9
abundance: NA
CDR3aa: CASSVGQQNEKLFF
CDR3nt: TGTGCCAGCAGCGTGGGACAGCAGAATGAAAAACTGTTTTTT

j_gene: TRBJ2-4
d_gene: NA
v_gene: TRBV28
abundance: NA
CDR3aa: CASSLQGGDIQYF
CDR3nt: TGTGCCAGCAGTTTACAAGGGGGAGACATTCAGTACTTC

j_gene: TRBJ1-2
d_gene: NA
v_gene: TRBV2
abundance: NA
CDR3aa: CASSDRGPGGNGYTF
CDR3nt: TGTGCCAGCAGTGATCGAGGACCGGGAGGGAATGGCTACACCTTC